Sequencing of this T cell receptor (beta chain) was carried out in a study of blood T cell repertoires in COVID-19 (dated by TCRdb to 2020 to 2021). As for the study more broadly: Samples from collaborators originated in the United States, Italy and Spain and spanned both the acute and convalescent phases of COVID-19. A freely available public database, intended as a resource for researchers studying the immune response to SARS-CoV-2, is where the repertoires were released. The samples were drawn from the first 160 participants of the ongoing ImmuneRACE study and from more than 1,000 subjects provided by 6 global collaborators. Deeply sampled blood TCRbeta repertoires from subjects exposed to, actively infected with, or recovered from COVID-19 were included in the dataset. HLA class I and class II types, where available, came from metadata supplied by the sample provider rather than from assay-based typing. Sample metadata almost always included a de-identified subject ID, COVID-19 status, age in years and sex. The material from the prospective study consisted of cDNA or gDNA derived from T cells, B-cell-depleted T cells, or PBMCs. Findings and caveats that apply to the study as a whole: The amount of clinical and demographic metadata varied by source and participant and was provided uncurated.

In the case of this clone: Its antigen remains unidentified. The record has no base qualities; no much larger clone is one base away.

TCRbeta CDR3 regions were amplified from genomic DNA using the immunoSEQ Assay, a bias-controlled multiplex PCR. For the original study's pipeline: Nucleated cell counts per sample were estimated from amplification of reference gene primers within the assay. To quantify the absolute abundance of each unique TCRbeta CDR3 rearrangement, sequence reads were collapsed and filtered. For each sample, productive Simpson clonality was calculated by taking the square root of Simpson's diversity index across productive rearrangements. TCRdb retrieved this table from immuneACCESS and kept in-frame rearrangements only. Not all clones are present; in checked studies, unresolved V genes account for under half, and no reason is known for the remainder. V, J and clone size are those of that table, while D and trimming were read from the DNA. The sample includes a few hundred thousand clones, with around 83% observed a single time. The top ten hold 5.1% of the sample.

Including the terminal cysteine and phenylalanine, the CDR3 comprises 16 residues. Only the CDR3 region is kept as DNA, spanning 48 bases read in frame from base 1. V is clipped by 4 bases and J by 7 bases, and the sequence between their germline boundaries is 17 bases long. From a lookup of the germline V gene, CDR1 and CDR2 are MGHRA and YSYEKL. In the prospective study, participants were about 18 to 95 years old, resided in 24 geographic areas of the United States, and were enrolled through a virtual design. To assign participants to cohorts, the prospective study relied on clinical history that participants themselves reported in a screening survey and a study questionnaire. ImmuneRACE Cohort 3 recovered participants were defined by two consecutive negative NP/OP PCR tests, healthcare professional clearance, or symptom resolution. In the prospective study, mobile phlebotomists collected whole blood, serum and a nasopharyngeal or oropharyngeal swab from each participant. Participants in the prospective study had the option to provide additional blood draws and questionnaires over a 2-month period. Before DNA extraction, prospective study blood samples were shipped either frozen or at room temperature.

Sequencing input: PBMCs or T cells enriched from blood (not recorded which). This TCR was sampled from a woman aged 45-60 years who had recovered from COVID-19. The rearrangement joined TRBV4-1 to TRBJ1-6, and perhaps TRBD1 as D gene, on 5 matching bases. The DNA sequence follows: TGCGCCAGCAGCCTGTCCGAAATGGCAGGGAATTCACCCCTCCACTTT. The translation is CASSLSEMAGNSPLHF.